Listed below are T cell receptor beta chains from one sample, sequenced in a study of lymphopenia after photon versus proton radiotherapy. Generated by immunoSEQ multiplex PCR, the TCRdb table keeps only in-frame clones and is missing some. The sample has 65,000 to 85,000 clones, 85% to 95% seen once. Sequenced material: peripheral blood, taken from a patient treated with photon-based radiotherapy. These receptors were taken from a middle-aged woman with cholangiocarcinoma. Each CDR3 is given with its conserved first and last residue. The order of the fields is V gene, clone size, J gene, CDR3 length, D gene, CDR3 protein, CDR3 DNA. D genes are given only for firm matches. Clone size is given for some rows only: seen once, a few or many times, or a class if the clone is expanded.

TRBV6-5	.	TRBJ2-7	14	.	CASKGQNPLYEQYF	TGTGCCAGCAAAGGACAGAATCCTCTCTACGAGCAGTACTTC
TRBV28	.	TRBJ2-7	14	TRBD1	CATASDRYSYEQYF	TGTGCCACCGCATCGGACAGGTACTCCTACGAGCAGTACTTC
TRBV4-1	.	TRBJ1-2	13	.	CASSRGPSYGYTF	TGCGCCAGCAGCCGGGGACCCTCCTATGGCTACACCTTC
TRBV30	.	TRBJ2-3	15	TRBD2	CASNLAGGTGDTQYF	TGTGCCTCGAATTTAGCGGGGGGGACGGGAGATACGCAGTATTTT
TRBV7-7	.	TRBJ2-6	17	.	CASSSVRPQSRANVLTF	TGTGCCAGCAGCTCGGTTCGGCCACAAAGTCGGGCCAACGTCCTGACTTTC
TRBV5-4	.	TRBJ1-5	14	.	CASSFGGSGKPQHF	TGTGCCAGCAGCTTTGGGGGGTCCGGTAAGCCCCAGCATTTT
TRBV9	.	TRBJ2-5	15	.	CASSTSGTGGRTQYF	TGTGCCAGCAGCACCTCCGGGACCGGAGGGAGGACCCAGTACTTC
TRBV29-1	once	TRBJ1-6	13	.	CSAGHEYNSPLHF	TGCAGCGCCGGACATGAATATAATTCACCCCTCCACTTT
TRBV27	.	TRBJ1-2	13	.	CASSPSRNYGYTF	TGTGCCAGCAGCCCGAGTCGAAACTATGGCTACACCTTC
TRBV6-5	.	TRBJ1-1	15	.	CASSYSGRANTEAFF	TGTGCCAGCAGTTACTCGGGCAGGGCGAACACTGAAGCTTTCTTT
TRBV30	.	TRBJ1-2	13	.	CAWRPEGLNGYTF	TGTGCCTGGAGACCCGAAGGTCTGAATGGCTACACCTTC
TRBV10-1	.	TRBJ2-3	14	.	CASSGGGAADTQYF	TGCGCCAGCAGTGGGGGGGGCGCGGCAGATACGCAGTATTTT
TRBV29-1	.	TRBJ2-5	15	.	CSVEGVRGHAGTQYF	TGCAGCGTTGAAGGGGTCAGGGGACACGCGGGGACCCAGTACTTC
TRBV7-3	.	TRBJ2-3	15	.	CASSSHGGGTDTQYF	TGTGCCAGCAGCTCCCACGGCGGGGGCACAGATACGCAGTATTTT
TRBV21-1	.	TRBJ1-1	17	.	CASSKGADSLLNTEAFF	TGTGCCAGCAGCAAAGGGGCCGACAGCCTGCTGAACACTGAAGCTTTCTTT
TRBV9	.	TRBJ2-2	14	.	CASSVEVGHGELFF	TGTGCCAGCAGCGTAGAGGTGGGCCACGGGGAGCTGTTTTTT
TRBV27	.	TRBJ2-3	15	.	CASRKQGGGTDTQYF	TGTGCCAGCAGGAAGCAGGGTGGGGGCACAGATACGCAGTATTTT
TRBV7-2	.	TRBJ1-2	15	.	CASSLKGQIIYGYTF	TGTGCCAGCAGCTTAAAAGGACAGATCATTTATGGCTACACCTTC
TRBV2	once	TRBJ2-7	12	.	CASSVTPYEQYF	TGTGCCAGCAGCGTGACACCCTACGAGCAGTACTTC
TRBV5-1	.	TRBJ2-3	15	.	CASSLERTATDTQYF	TGCGCCAGCAGCTTGGAACGGACAGCTACAGATACGCAGTATTTT
TRBV18	.	TRBJ1-2	17	TRBD1	CASSPQDRGRDNYGYTF	TGTGCCAGCTCACCACAGGACAGGGGGCGCGATAACTATGGCTACACCTTC
TRBV28	.	TRBJ1-2	13	TRBD1	CASSKGQGYGYTF	TGTGCCAGCAGTAAGGGACAGGGATATGGCTACACCTTC
TRBV30	.	TRBJ2-1	17	.	CAWSGPGTEETQGEQFF	TGTGCCTGGAGTGGCCCCGGGACGGAGGAGACCCAAGGCGAGCAGTTCTTC
TRBV28	.	TRBJ2-6	12	.	CASTSGANVLTF	TGTGCCAGCACCTCTGGGGCCAACGTCCTGACTTTC
TRBV28	.	TRBJ1-2	16	.	CASSSAARGLNYGYTF	TGTGCCAGCAGTTCGGCGGCCAGGGGTCTTAACTATGGCTACACCTTC
TRBV18	.	TRBJ1-5	17	.	CASSRLSGGRSNQPQHF	TGTGCCAGCTCAAGGTTGTCAGGAGGAAGGAGCAATCAGCCCCAGCATTTT
TRBV12-5	once	TRBJ2-3	19	TRBD2	CASASRENGTSGKLDTQYF	TGTGCTAGTGCCTCCCGGGAGAATGGGACTAGCGGGAAGTTGGATACGCAGTATTTT
TRBV4-1	.	TRBJ2-7	14	TRBD1	CASSPGDRDYEQYF	TGCGCCAGCAGCCCTGGGGACAGGGACTACGAGCAGTACTTC
TRBV2	.	TRBJ1-2	15	.	CASSEAPLGGYGYTF	TGTGCCAGCAGTGAAGCCCCTCTCGGGGGCTATGGCTACACCTTC
TRBV27	.	TRBJ2-7	14	TRBD2	CASSPSGGTYEQYF	TGTGCCAGCAGTCCTAGCGGAGGCACCTACGAGCAGTACTTC
TRBV7-2	.	TRBJ2-7	14	TRBD2	CASSLWREEYEQYF	TGTGCCAGCAGCTTGTGGCGGGAGGAGTACGAGCAGTACTTC
TRBV6-5	.	TRBJ1-2	13	.	CASSLGRDYGYTF	TGTGCCAGCAGTCTGGGACGGGACTATGGCTACACCTTC
TRBV19	once	TRBJ1-5	16	TRBD1	CASRIGQDYSNQPQHF	TGTGCCAGTAGAATAGGACAGGACTATAGCAATCAGCCCCAGCATTTT
TRBV6-5	.	TRBJ2-7	14	TRBD1	CASSVTGSSYEQYF	TGTGCCAGCAGTGTGACAGGGAGCTCCTACGAGCAGTACTTC
TRBV6-5	.	TRBJ1-1	15	.	CASSYGGNGLKEAFF	TGTGCCAGCAGTTACGGAGGGAACGGCCTTAAGGAAGCTTTCTTT
TRBV10-3	.	TRBJ2-3	15	TRBD1	CATLPGQSDTDTQYF	TGTGCCACCCTCCCGGGACAGTCAGACACAGATACGCAGTATTTT
TRBV27	.	TRBJ1-5	15	.	CASSLGSWGNQPQHF	TGTGCCAGCAGTTTGGGCTCCTGGGGGAATCAGCCCCAGCATTTT
TRBV30	.	TRBJ1-2	11	.	CAWNPRDGYTF	TGTGCCTGGAATCCTAGGGATGGCTACACCTTC
TRBV14	.	TRBJ1-2	13	.	CASSYVGGGGYTF	TGTGCCAGCAGCTACGTCGGGGGCGGGGGCTACACCTTC
TRBV27	.	TRBJ2-4	16	TRBD2	CASSLSTRGGWVLEYF	TGTGCCAGCAGTTTATCGACTCGGGGAGGGTGGGTTCTGGAATACTTC
TRBV7-2	.	TRBJ2-7	13	TRBD1	CASSLGTGSEQYF	TGTGCCAGCAGCTTGGGGACAGGGTCCGAGCAGTACTTC
TRBV15	.	TRBJ1-3	16	.	CATSRDFMGVGNTIYF	TGTGCCACCAGCAGAGATTTTATGGGGGTAGGAAACACCATATATTTT
TRBV6-6	.	TRBJ1-5	14	.	CASSPDRPNQPQHF	TGTGCCAGCAGCCCAGACAGGCCCAATCAGCCCCAGCATTTT
TRBV6-1	once	TRBJ1-2	14	TRBD1	CASSPRGGSDGYTF	TGTGCCAGCAGTCCCAGGGGGGGCTCCGATGGCTACACCTTC
TRBV30	.	TRBJ2-7	13	TRBD2	CAWSRGDLYEQYF	TGTGCCTGGAGCCGGGGGGATCTGTACGAGCAGTACTTC
TRBV5-6	.	TRBJ1-2	13	TRBD1	CASSLRQGDGYTF	TGTGCCAGCAGCTTGAGACAGGGAGACGGCTACACCTTC
TRBV4-1	.	TRBJ1-3	15	TRBD1	CASSQIGTGGNTIYF	TGCGCCAGCAGCCAGATCGGGACAGGCGGAAACACCATATATTTT
TRBV6-6	.	TRBJ2-4	11	.	CASEGANIQYF	TGTGCCAGCGAGGGAGCAAACATTCAGTACTTC
TRBV4-2	.	TRBJ2-5	14	.	CASRSGQLGETQYF	TGTGCCAGCAGGAGCGGCCAATTGGGGGAGACCCAGTACTTC
TRBV7-3	once	TRBJ2-1	14	.	CASSLNQGLGEQFF	TGTGCCAGCAGCTTAAATCAGGGTCTCGGTGAGCAGTTCTTC
TRBV30	.	TRBJ2-7	15	TRBD1	CAWSGTGDKTYEQYF	TGTGCCTGGAGTGGGACAGGAGACAAAACCTACGAGCAGTACTTC
TRBV30	.	TRBJ2-2	14	TRBD2	CAWSRTSAAGELFF	TGTGCCTGGAGTAGGACTAGCGCCGCCGGGGAGCTGTTTTTT
TRBV5-1	.	TRBJ2-6	16	.	CASSPLTGTGANVLTF	TGCGCCAGCAGCCCTTTAACGGGAACGGGGGCCAACGTCCTGACTTTC
TRBV28	.	TRBJ1-2	12	.	CASSKGDYGYTF	TGTGCCAGCAGTAAGGGGGACTATGGCTACACCTTC
TRBV18	.	TRBJ1-2	15	.	CASSPAQGPSYGYTF	TGTGCCAGCTCACCCGCCCAGGGGCCCTCCTATGGCTACACCTTC